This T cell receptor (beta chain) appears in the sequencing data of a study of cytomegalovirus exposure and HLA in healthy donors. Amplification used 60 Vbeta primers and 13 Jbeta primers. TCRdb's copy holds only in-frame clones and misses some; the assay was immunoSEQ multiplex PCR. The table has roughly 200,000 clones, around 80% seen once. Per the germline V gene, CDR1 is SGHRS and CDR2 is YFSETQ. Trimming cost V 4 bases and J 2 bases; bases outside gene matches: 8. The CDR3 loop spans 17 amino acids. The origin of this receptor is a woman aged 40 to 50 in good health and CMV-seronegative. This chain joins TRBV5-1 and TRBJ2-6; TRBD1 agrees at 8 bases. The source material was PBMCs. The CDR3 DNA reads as TGCGCCAGCAGCGTTCAGGGGGCGCTTGCTGGGGCCAACGTCCTGACTTTC. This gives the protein CASSVQGALAGANVLTF.